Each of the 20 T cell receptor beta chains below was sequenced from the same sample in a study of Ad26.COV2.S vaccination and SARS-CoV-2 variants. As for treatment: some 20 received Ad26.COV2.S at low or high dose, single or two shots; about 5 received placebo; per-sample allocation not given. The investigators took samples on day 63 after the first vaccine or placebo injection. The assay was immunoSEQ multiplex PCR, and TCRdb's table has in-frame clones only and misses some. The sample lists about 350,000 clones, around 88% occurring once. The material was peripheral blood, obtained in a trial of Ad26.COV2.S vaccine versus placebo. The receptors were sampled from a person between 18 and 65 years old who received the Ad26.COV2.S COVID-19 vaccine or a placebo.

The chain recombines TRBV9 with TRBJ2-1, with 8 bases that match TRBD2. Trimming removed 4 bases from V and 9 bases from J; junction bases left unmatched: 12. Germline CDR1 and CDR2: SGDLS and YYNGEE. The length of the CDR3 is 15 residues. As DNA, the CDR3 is TGTGCCAGCAGCCCCACCGGGACTAGTTCAATTGAGCAGTTCTTC. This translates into CASSPTGTSSIEQFF.

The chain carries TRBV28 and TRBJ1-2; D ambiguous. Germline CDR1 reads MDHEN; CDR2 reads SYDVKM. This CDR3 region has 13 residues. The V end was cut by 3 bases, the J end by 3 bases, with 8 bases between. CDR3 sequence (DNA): TGTGCCAGCAGTTTTCCCGAATACTATGGCTACACCTTC. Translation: CASSFPEYYGYTF.

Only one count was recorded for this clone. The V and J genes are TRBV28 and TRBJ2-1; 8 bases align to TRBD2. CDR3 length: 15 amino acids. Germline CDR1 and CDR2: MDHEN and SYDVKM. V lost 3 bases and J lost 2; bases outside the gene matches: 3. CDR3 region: CASSFNSGTYNEQFF. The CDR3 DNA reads TGTGCCAGCAGTTTCAATAGCGGGACCTACAATGAGCAGTTCTTC.

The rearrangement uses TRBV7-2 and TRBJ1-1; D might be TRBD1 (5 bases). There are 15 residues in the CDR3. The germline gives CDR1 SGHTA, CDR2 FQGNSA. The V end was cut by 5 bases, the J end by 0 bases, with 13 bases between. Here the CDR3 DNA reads TGTGCCAGCAGCCAGGGACGTAGAATGAACACTGAAGCTTTCTTT. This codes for CASSQGRRMNTEAFF.

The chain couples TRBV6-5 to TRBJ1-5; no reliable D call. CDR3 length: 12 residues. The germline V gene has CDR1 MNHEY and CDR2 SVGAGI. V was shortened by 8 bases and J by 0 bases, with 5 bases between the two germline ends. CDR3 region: CASGYSNQPQHF. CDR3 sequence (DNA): TGTGCCAGCGGGTATAGCAATCAGCCCCAGCATTTT.

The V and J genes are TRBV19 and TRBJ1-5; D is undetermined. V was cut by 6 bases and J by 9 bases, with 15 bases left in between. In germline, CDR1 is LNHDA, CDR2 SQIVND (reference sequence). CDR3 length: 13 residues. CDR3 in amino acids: CASREVGYRPQHF. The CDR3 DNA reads TGTGCCAGTAGGGAGGTGGGGTACCGGCCCCAGCATTTT.

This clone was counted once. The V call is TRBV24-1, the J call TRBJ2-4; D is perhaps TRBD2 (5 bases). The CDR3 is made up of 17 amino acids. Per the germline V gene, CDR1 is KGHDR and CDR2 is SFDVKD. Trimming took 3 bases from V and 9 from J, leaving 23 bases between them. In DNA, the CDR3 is TGTGCCACCAGTGATATGTGCAAGGTTCGGTCGGGGAGCATTCAGTACTTC. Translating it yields CATSDMCKVRSGSIQYF.

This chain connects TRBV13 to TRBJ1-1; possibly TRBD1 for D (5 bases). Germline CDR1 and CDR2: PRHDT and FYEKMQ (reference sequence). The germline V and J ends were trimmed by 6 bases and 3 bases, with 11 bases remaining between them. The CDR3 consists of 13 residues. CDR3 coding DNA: TGTGCCAGCAGAGACTTCAGGGACACTGAAGCTTTCTTT. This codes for CASRDFRDTEAFF.

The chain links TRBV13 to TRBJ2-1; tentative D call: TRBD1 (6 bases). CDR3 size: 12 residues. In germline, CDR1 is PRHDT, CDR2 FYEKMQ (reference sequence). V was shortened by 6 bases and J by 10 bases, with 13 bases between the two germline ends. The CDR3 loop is CASRDSWGEQFF. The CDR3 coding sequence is TGTGCCAGCAGGGACAGTTGGGGGGAGCAGTTCTTC. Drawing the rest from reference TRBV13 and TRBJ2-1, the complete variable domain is AAGVIQSPRHLIKEKRETATLKCYPIPRHDTVYWYQQGPGQDPQFLISFYEKMQSDKGSIPDRFSAQQFSDYHSELNMSSLELGDSALYFCASRDSWGEQFFGPGTRLTVL.

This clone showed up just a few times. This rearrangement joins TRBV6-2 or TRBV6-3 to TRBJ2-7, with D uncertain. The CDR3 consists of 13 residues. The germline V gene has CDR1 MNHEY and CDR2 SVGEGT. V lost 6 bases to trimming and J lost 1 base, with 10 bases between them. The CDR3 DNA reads TGTGCCAGCAGCCCCCACCTATCCTACGAGCAGTACTTC. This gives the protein CASSPHLSYEQYF.

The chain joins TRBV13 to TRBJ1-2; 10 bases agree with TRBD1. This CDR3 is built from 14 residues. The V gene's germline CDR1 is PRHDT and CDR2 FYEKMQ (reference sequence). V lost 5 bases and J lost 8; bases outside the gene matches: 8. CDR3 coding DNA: TGTGCCAGCAGCCCCCCCGGACAGGGGGAAGGCTACACCTTC. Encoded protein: CASSPPGQGEGYTF.

CDR3 protein: CASSFGGFSTDTQYF. Here the CDR3 DNA reads TGTGCCAGCAGTTTCGGGGGTTTTAGCACAGATACGCAGTATTTT. The rearrangement joins TRBV28 to TRBJ2-3; TRBD2 is a possible D gene (6 bases). Deletions cut 3 bases from V and 0 bases from J, with 10 bases between. The CDR3 covers 15 residues. Germline CDR1 and CDR2: MDHEN and SYDVKM.

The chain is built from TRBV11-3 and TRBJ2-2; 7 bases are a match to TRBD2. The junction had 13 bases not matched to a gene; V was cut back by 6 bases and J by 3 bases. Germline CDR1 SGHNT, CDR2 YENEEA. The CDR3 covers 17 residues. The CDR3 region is CASRPSEGLADTGELFF. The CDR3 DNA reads TGTGCCAGCAGACCATCAGAAGGGCTAGCGGACACCGGGGAGCTGTTTTTT.

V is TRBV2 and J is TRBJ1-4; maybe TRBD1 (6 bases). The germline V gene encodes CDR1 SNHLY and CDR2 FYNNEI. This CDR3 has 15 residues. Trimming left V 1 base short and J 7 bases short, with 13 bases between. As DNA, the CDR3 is TGTGCCAGCAGTGAAGTGGCGACAGGACGTGAAAAACTGTTTTTT. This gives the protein CASSEVATGREKLFF.

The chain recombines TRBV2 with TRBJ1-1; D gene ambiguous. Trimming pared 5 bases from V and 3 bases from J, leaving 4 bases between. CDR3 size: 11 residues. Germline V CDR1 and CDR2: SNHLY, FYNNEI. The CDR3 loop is CASSSHTEAFF. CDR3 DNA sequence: TGTGCCAGCAGTAGTCACACTGAAGCTTTCTTT.

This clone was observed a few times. CDR3 sequence (DNA): TGCGCCAGCAGCTTCGGGGGGACTTCACCCCTCCACTTT. The encoded protein is CASSFGGTSPLHF. The genes are TRBV5-1 and TRBJ1-6; D may be TRBD1 (5 bases). This CDR3 is 13 amino acids long. With 2 bases removed from V and 9 bases from J, the gap between germline ends came to 9 bases. The germline V gene has CDR1 SGHRS and CDR2 YFSETQ.

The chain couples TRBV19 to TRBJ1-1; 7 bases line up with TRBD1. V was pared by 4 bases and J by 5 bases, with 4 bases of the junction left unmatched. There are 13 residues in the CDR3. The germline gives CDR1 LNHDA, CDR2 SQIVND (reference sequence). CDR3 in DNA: TGTGCCAGTAGTAGGACAGGTTTGACTGAAGCTTTCTTT. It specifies CASSRTGLTEAFF.

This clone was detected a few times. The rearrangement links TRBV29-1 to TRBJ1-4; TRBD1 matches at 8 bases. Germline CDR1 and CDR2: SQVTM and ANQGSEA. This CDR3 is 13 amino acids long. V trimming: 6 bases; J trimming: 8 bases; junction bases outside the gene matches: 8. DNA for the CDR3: TGCAGCGTCGAGACAGGGGATCGGGAAAAACTGTTTTTT. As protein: CSVETGDREKLFF.

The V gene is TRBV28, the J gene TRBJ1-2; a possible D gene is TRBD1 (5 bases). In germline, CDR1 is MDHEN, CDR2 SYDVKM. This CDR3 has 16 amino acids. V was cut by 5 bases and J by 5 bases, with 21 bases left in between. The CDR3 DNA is TGTGCCAGCAGTCCGCTGAGGGGTTTCCTGCTATATGGCTACACCTTC. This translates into CASSPLRGFLLYGYTF.

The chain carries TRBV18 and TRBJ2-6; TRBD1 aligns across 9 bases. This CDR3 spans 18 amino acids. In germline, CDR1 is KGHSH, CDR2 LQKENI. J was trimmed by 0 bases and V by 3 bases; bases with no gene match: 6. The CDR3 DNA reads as TGTGCCAGCTCACCGACAGGGGGGCTTGGCTCTGGGGCCAACGTCCTGACTTTC. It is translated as CASSPTGGLGSGANVLTF.